The clone carrying this TCR beta chain came up once. These data are taken from a study of blood T cell repertoires in COVID-19. Study as a whole: Material from acute and convalescent COVID-19 was sourced from the United States, Italy and Spain. PBMCs, B-cell-depleted T cells, or T cells were the source of the cDNA or gDNA that made up the material.

Original handling: Using reference gene primer amplification, nucleated cell counts were estimated. Sequencing used immunoSEQ multiplex PCR; TCRdb keeps in-frame clones, though not all of them. The V and J calls and the clone size are those of that table, but D and trimming were determined from the DNA. The data hold over 200,000 clones, with 75% to 95% observed a single time. From germline, CDR1 is SGHRS and CDR2 YFSETQ. The CDR3 covers 16 residues. Unmatched junction bases numbered 6, after V lost 0 bases and J lost 7 bases. The Seattle site enrolled patients during active infection and followed them longitudinally.

The chain links TRBV5-1 to TRBJ2-1; 11 bases match TRBD2. The sequenced material came from peripheral blood. The origin of this receptor is a person aged 18-30 years with COVID-19, enrolled during active disease. In DNA form, the CDR3 reads TGCGCCAGCAGCTTGGCAGGACTAGCGGGTGCTAATGAGCAGTTCTTC. This encodes CASSLAGLAGANEQFF.